The next 21 T cell receptor beta chains were all read from a single sample in a study of T cell responses to AZD1222 COVID-19 vaccine. Using immunoSEQ multiplex PCR, the repertoire was profiled, and TCRdb retains in-frame clones only, with some absent. The sample comprises roughly 150,000 clones, around 90% of which are singletons, and about 6% rests with the top ten. The specimen was peripheral blood, collected 28 days after the second AZD1222 dose. The origin of the receptors is an adult who received the AZD1222 COVID-19 vaccine.

The sample holds one count of this clone. The chain couples TRBV28 to TRBJ1-4; 10 positions match TRBD1. Looked up from germline, CDR1 is MDHEN and CDR2 is SYDVKM. The CDR3 totals 16 residues. V shed 6 bases, J shed 7 bases, and the junction held 11 bases outside the gene matches. CDR3 loop: CASRHQTGGRGEKLFF. In nucleotides, the CDR3 is TGTGCCAGCAGGCACCAGACAGGGGGCCGGGGTGAAAAACTGTTTTTT.

The rearrangement uses TRBV6-2 or TRBV6-3 and TRBJ2-6; no clear D. The CDR3 runs to 19 residues. Germline V lookup: CDR1 MNHEY, CDR2 SVGEGT. The germline V and J ends were trimmed by 2 bases and 0 bases, with 17 bases remaining between them. The CDR3 DNA reads as TGTGCCAGCAGTTACAAGCAAGGGCAAGATTACTCTGGGGCCAACGTCCTGACTTTC. It translates to CASSYKQGQDYSGANVLTF.

A single count supports this clone. The chain is built from TRBV18 and TRBJ2-3, with D perhaps given as TRBD1 or TRBD2 (6 bases each). This CDR3 has 14 amino acids. The V end was cut by 3 bases, the J end by 4 bases, with 11 bases between. CDR1 is KGHSH and CDR2 is LQKENI in the germline V gene. The DNA of the CDR3 is TGTGCCAGCTCACCTGGGGGGCCGGCAGATACGCAGTATTTT. It codes for CASSPGGPADTQYF. Complete variable domain (other parts from reference TRBV18 and TRBJ2-3): NAGVMQNPRHLVRRRGQEARLRCSPMKGHSHVYWYRQLPEEGLKFMVYLQKENIIDESGMPKERFSAEFPKEGPSILRIQQVVRGDSAAYFCASSPGGPADTQYFGPGTRLTVL.

The sample holds one count of this clone. The rearrangement joins TRBV25-1 to TRBJ1-1; D unclear. The CDR3 runs to 15 residues. CDR1 is MGHDK, CDR2 SYGVNS, per germline. V was trimmed by 1 base and J by 1 base, leaving 10 bases between them. Here the CDR3 DNA reads TGTGCCAGCAGTGAATTCCGAGGGCCGAACACTGAAGCTTTCTTT. Amino acids: CASSEFRGPNTEAFF.

This clone turned up a few times. The chain employs TRBV28 and TRBJ2-3; 9 nucleotides align to TRBD1. J gave up 3 bases and V 6 bases, and 22 bases lay outside the gene matches. Germline assignment: CDR1 MDHEN and CDR2 SYDVKM. CDR3 length: 20 residues. CDR3: CASSPGQGRWGPRGTDTQYF. The DNA of the CDR3 is TGTGCCAGCAGCCCTGGACAGGGGCGATGGGGGCCCCGAGGGACAGATACGCAGTATTTT.

This clone appeared once. This rearrangement joins TRBV19 to TRBJ1-1; 7 bases are shared with TRBD1. Germline V gene lookup returns CDR1 LNHDA and CDR2 SQIVND (reference sequence). The CDR3 is 17 amino acids. The V gene end was trimmed by 4 bases and the J gene end by 0 bases; junction bases not matched to a gene: 11. DNA for the CDR3: TGTGCCAGTAGTACCATTTTGACAGGGCAGGTGAACACTGAAGCTTTCTTT. Translated, it gives CASSTILTGQVNTEAFF.

This clone was seen more than once but under ten times. The V call is TRBV4-1, the J call TRBJ2-7; D uncertain. Trimming took off 0 bases at V and 0 bases at J, with 12 bases between the two ends. Germline V gene sequence: CDR1 MGHRA, CDR2 YSYEKL. This CDR3 is built from 16 residues. The CDR3 DNA reads as TGCGCCAGCAGCCAAGACAAGGAGCAGGCCTCCTACGAGCAGTACTTC. Protein product: CASSQDKEQASYEQYF.

This clone came up once. For the CDR3, the DNA is TGTGCCAGCAGCTCGCTACAGGTGCGCGCCGAGACCCAGTACTTC. It is translated as CASSSLQVRAETQYF. V usage is TRBV7-6 and J usage is TRBJ2-5; weak D call: TRBD1 (5 bases). The CDR3 sequence is 15 residues long. V was shortened by 4 bases and J by 5 bases, with 17 bases between the two germline ends. The germline V gene encodes CDR1 SGHVS and CDR2 FNYEAQ. The whole variable domain, filled in from reference TRBV7-6 and TRBJ2-5, reads GAGVSQSPRYKVTKRGQDVALRCDPISGHVSLYWYRQALGQGPEFLTYFNYEAQQDKSGLPNDRFSAERPEGSISTLTIQRTEQRDSAMYRCASSSLQVRAETQYFGPGTRLLVL.

The chain links TRBV10-1 to TRBJ1-5; possible D gene TRBD1, 5 bases. The V end was cut by 9 bases, the J end by 5 bases, with 8 bases between. Germline assignment: CDR1 WNHNN and CDR2 SYGVQD (reference sequence). CDR3 length: 11 residues. CDR3 DNA sequence: TGCGCCAGGAAAGGGGATCAGCCCCAGCATTTT. Translating it yields CARKGDQPQHF.

This sequence joins TRBV3-1 (or the pseudogene TRBV3-2) and TRBJ2-7; D is uncertain. The germline V gene encodes CDR1 LGHDT and CDR2 YNNKEL (reference sequence). The CDR3 is made up of 17 amino acids. Between the trimmed V and J ends, which lost 0 bases and 3 bases, there was a span of 18 bases. CDR3: CASSQDLTGSIHYEQYF. CDR3 sequence (DNA): TGTGCCAGCAGCCAAGATTTGACGGGCTCCATCCACTACGAGCAGTACTTC.

The rearrangement joins TRBV5-1 to TRBJ1-1; D remains unclear. The germline V gene encodes CDR1 SGHRS and CDR2 YFSETQ. The V end lost 1 base, the J end lost 5 bases, and 15 bases lay between the germline ends. The CDR3 length is 15 residues. Here the CDR3 DNA reads TGCGCCAGCAGCTTGCGCAAGGAAGGAATAACTGAAGCTTTCTTT. This codes for CASSLRKEGITEAFF.

The chain couples TRBV15 to TRBJ1-1; no definite D call. V was shortened by 0 bases and J by 8 bases, with 10 bases between the two germline ends. The CDR3 is made up of 13 amino acids. CDR1 is LNHNV, CDR2 YYDKDF, per germline (reference sequence). This chain's CDR3 is CATSRDSGREAFF. The DNA for the CDR3 is TGTGCCACCAGCAGAGATTCAGGCCGGGAAGCTTTCTTT.

V gene TRBV7-7 combines with J gene TRBJ2-5; D gene uncertain. The CDR3 runs 19 residues. The germline CDR1 and CDR2 sequences are SSHAT and FNYEAQ (reference sequence). With 2 bases removed from V and 1 base from J, the gap between germline ends came to 23 bases. The CDR3 region has the DNA TGTGCCAGCAGCTTAAGGGTTAGCTCGGAGTTGGCGAGCCAAGAGACCCAGTACTTC. Translation: CASSLRVSSELASQETQYF.

The chain has TRBV13 and TRBJ1-6, with 8 bases that match TRBD1. The CDR3 is 18 amino acids. Per the germline V gene, CDR1 is PRHDT and CDR2 is FYEKMQ (reference sequence). V lost 4 bases, J lost 0 bases, and 8 bases stayed unmatched. The CDR3 is CASSYRDRSSSYNSPLHF. CDR3 DNA: TGTGCCAGCAGCTACCGGGACAGGTCGAGCTCCTATAATTCACCCCTCCACTTT.

The chain carries TRBV27 and TRBJ2-3; D uncertain. Per the germline V gene, CDR1 is MNHEY and CDR2 is SMNVEV (reference sequence). CDR3 length: 13 residues. Trimming removed 2 bases at V and 3 bases at J, with 6 bases between. CDR3 in amino acids: CASSLMGTDTQYF. The CDR3 nucleotides are TGTGCCAGCAGTTTAATGGGAACAGATACGCAGTATTTT.

J is TRBJ2-7 and V is TRBV7-9; D gene unclear. Germline V gene lookup returns CDR1 SEHNR and CDR2 FQNEAQ (reference sequence). This CDR3 spans 15 amino acids. V lost 1 base and J lost 0, with 10 bases in between. In DNA form, the CDR3 reads TGTGCCAGCAGCTTAGTCAGGATGCTCTCCTACGAGCAGTACTTC. This gives the protein CASSLVRMLSYEQYF.

The chain has TRBV4-3 and TRBJ1-2; perhaps TRBD1 as D (6 bases). The length of the CDR3 is 17 residues. Germline V gene data show CDR1 as LGHNA and CDR2 as YSLEER. V lost 1 base, J lost 0 bases, and 15 bases lay in between. The CDR3 region is CASSQAGASLANYGYTF. For the CDR3, the DNA is TGCGCCAGCAGCCAAGCAGGGGCGTCCTTGGCTAACTATGGCTACACCTTC.

Here the CDR3 DNA reads TGTGCCAGCAGTCCTCCGGGACAGGGAAGATCACCCCTCCACTTT. Its translation is CASSPPGQGRSPLHF. The chain combines TRBV28 with TRBJ1-6; 9 bases line up with TRBD1. CDR1 is MDHEN, CDR2 SYDVKM, per germline. With V trimmed by 5 bases and J by 10 bases, 9 bases remained unmatched. This CDR3 is built from 15 residues. Filled out from reference TRBV28 and TRBJ1-6, the complete variable domain reads DVKVTQSSRYLVKRTGEKVFLECVQDMDHENMFWYRQDPGLGLRLIYFSYDVKMKEKGDIPEGYSVSREKKERFSLILESASTNQTSMYLCASSPPGQGRSPLHFGNGTRLTVT.

V and J are TRBV21-1 and TRBJ2-7; the table's D gene call, TRBD2, was not cross checked with the DNA. TRBV21-1 is described as a pseudogene. This CDR3 is 16 amino acids long. CDR3 bases: TGTGCCAGCAGCAAGGACTACTCCCCTCTTTGTCGCGAGCAGTACTTC. Translated, it gives CASSKDYSPLCREQYF.

This clone appeared once. CDR3 in DNA: TGCGCCAGCAAGCCGTCCACTGGATCCTATGGCTACACCTTC. This gives the protein CASKPSTGSYGYTF. J is TRBJ1-2 and V is TRBV5-1; D is ambiguous. The CDR3 sequence is 14 residues long. V gave up 6 bases and J gave up 4 bases, with 16 bases separating them. Per the germline V gene, CDR1 is SGHRS and CDR2 is YFSETQ.

The CDR3 coding sequence is TGTGCCAGCAGCGTAGAAACAGCCCTGAACACTGAAGCTTTCTTT. It yields the protein CASSVETALNTEAFF. V usage is TRBV9 and J usage is TRBJ1-1; D unclear. The CDR3 covers 15 residues. V dropped 0 bases and J dropped 0 bases, with 9 bases sitting between them. Germline CDR1 and CDR2: SGDLS and YYNGEE.